These T cell receptor beta chains were read from a single sample in a study of cytomegalovirus exposure and HLA in healthy donors. Produced via immunoSEQ multiplex PCR; TCRdb's table is partial and in-frame only. Among under 200,000 clones listed, roughly 80% were seen once. Sample: PBMCs. The receptor set was obtained from a young woman in good health and CMV-seronegative. Each CDR3 is given with its conserved first and last residue. Each record gives: V gene, D gene, clone size, J gene, CDR3 DNA, CDR3 protein. A D gene is named only where the DNA matches it firmly. Only part of the rows carry a size: once, few, many, or a class if the clone is expanded.

TRBV7-9,.,few,TRBJ1-5,TGTGCCAGCAGCTTAGCGATCGGGGAGGATCAGCCCCAGCATTTT,CASSLAIGEDQPQHF
TRBV15,.,.,TRBJ1-4,TGTGCCACCAGCAGAGGGGGAGGTGGGGATGGAAAACTGTTTTTT,CATSRGGGGDGKLFF
TRBV7-9,.,.,TRBJ2-3,TGTGCCAGCAGCTCCAACAGACAGAGCACAGATACGCAGTATTTT,CASSSNRQSTDTQYF
TRBV29-1,TRBD1,.,TRBJ1-6,TGCAGCGTCCGACAGGGATTCAATTCACCCCTCCACTTT,CSVRQGFNSPLHF
TRBV18,.,.,TRBJ1-1,TGTGCCAGCTCACCGTCGACAGACACTGAAGCTTTCTTT,CASSPSTDTEAFF
TRBV2,.,.,TRBJ1-1,TGTGCCAGCACCCCGTTGGGAGGGGACACTGAAGCTTTCTTT,CASTPLGGDTEAFF
TRBV30,TRBD1,.,TRBJ2-2,TGTGCCTTCACCACCCGGGACAGGGTGATCGGGGAGCTGTTTTTT,CAFTTRDRVIGELFF
TRBV19,.,.,TRBJ1-3,TGTGCCAGTAGTATTGACAACTCTGGAAACACCATATATTTT,CASSIDNSGNTIYF
TRBV6-1,.,few,TRBJ1-5,TGTGCCAGCAGTGAATCGAGTCGTAATCAGCCCCAGCATTTT,CASSESSRNQPQHF
TRBV7-9,.,.,TRBJ1-4,TGTGCCAGCAGCTCCCCTTGGGACGGGAGAGGTACTAATGAAAAACTGTTTTTT,CASSSPWDGRGTNEKLFF
TRBV2,TRBD1,few,TRBJ1-3,TGTGCCAGCACCCGGGACAGGGAGCCTGCTGGAAACACCATATATTTT,CASTRDREPAGNTIYF
TRBV27,TRBD2,.,TRBJ2-3,TGTGCCAGCAGTTTAGCCCGGGGGGGAACAGGTACGCAGTATTTT,CASSLARGGTGTQYF
TRBV5-1,TRBD1,.,TRBJ2-3,TGCGCCAGCAGCTTCATAGGGGGCGGAACAGATACGCAGTATTTT,CASSFIGGGTDTQYF
TRBV5-1,TRBD2,.,TRBJ2-7,TGCGCCAGCAGCTTGGAGGGACTAGCGGGGGGGTCCTACGAGCAGTACTTC,CASSLEGLAGGSYEQYF
TRBV5-6,.,.,TRBJ1-3,TGTGCCAGCAGCTTGTTCTCCTCTGGAAACACCATATATTTT,CASSLFSSGNTIYF
TRBV29-1,TRBD1,few,TRBJ2-1,TGCAGCGTTGAAATAGTGACAGGGTTCAATGAGCAGTTCTTC,CSVEIVTGFNEQFF
TRBV7-9,.,.,TRBJ2-3,TGTGCCAGCAGCTTAGGCCAAGGGGTGTACACAGATACGCAGTATTTT,CASSLGQGVYTDTQYF
TRBV14,.,.,TRBJ2-7,TGTGCCAGCAGCCCCCATGGCTGGGAGCAGTACTTC,CASSPHGWEQYF
TRBV7-2,TRBD1,.,TRBJ1-2,TGTGCCAGCAGCCTTCCTGGACAGGGGGCTAACTATGGCTACACCTTC,CASSLPGQGANYGYTF
TRBV5-1,.,.,TRBJ1-5,TGCGCCAGCAGCTACACAGGGAATAGCAATCAGCCCCAGCATTTT,CASSYTGNSNQPQHF
TRBV30,TRBD1,.,TRBJ1-6,TGTGCCTGGAGTGCCGGGACAGGTTTTACTTCACCCCTCCACTTT,CAWSAGTGFTSPLHF
TRBV7-2,TRBD2,.,TRBJ2-2,TGTGCCAGCAGCTTAATAGCGGGGGCGGGAACCGGGGAGCTGTTTTTT,CASSLIAGAGTGELFF
TRBV4-1,.,.,TRBJ1-1,TGCGCCAGCAGCCCCGGGAGGGGGGGGACGGGAAACACTGAAGCTTTCTTT,CASSPGRGGTGNTEAFF
TRBV7-2,.,.,TRBJ1-2,TGTGCCAGCAGCTACGACAGAAACTATGGCTACACCTTC,CASSYDRNYGYTF
TRBV11-2,.,.,TRBJ2-7,TGTGCCAGCAGCCGTGGCCGGGGTAACTACGAGCAGTACTTC,CASSRGRGNYEQYF
TRBV19,.,once,TRBJ2-2,TGTGCCAGTAGTATTGGGCTCGGCTCCCCACTCACCGGGGAGCTGTTTTTT,CASSIGLGSPLTGELFF
TRBV9,TRBD2,few,TRBJ2-1,TGTGCCAGCAGCGTAGTAGGGACTAGGGGCTACAATGAGCAGTTCTTC,CASSVVGTRGYNEQFF
TRBV6-5,.,.,TRBJ1-6,TGTGCCAGCAGACCTACTACGGATTCACCCCTCCACTTT,CASRPTTDSPLHF
TRBV2,.,.,TRBJ2-7,TGTGCCAGCACCGGGACAAACCATTACGAGCAGTACTTC,CASTGTNHYEQYF
TRBV2,TRBD2,.,TRBJ2-1,TGTGCCAACGCCGGGACTAGCATCGTCAATGAGCAGTTCTTC,CANAGTSIVNEQFF
TRBV14,.,.,TRBJ1-6,TGTGCCAGCAGCCAAGCAGGGGTCAATTCATCACCCCTCCACTTT,CASSQAGVNSSPLHF
TRBV6-6,.,.,TRBJ1-2,TGTGCCAGCACCGAGAGGGGGGAGGGTTACTATGGCTACACCTTC,CASTERGEGYYGYTF
TRBV4-1,.,few,TRBJ1-4,TGCGCCAGCAGCTCCTATCTGGTTGCAACTAATGAAAAACTGTTTTTT,CASSSYLVATNEKLFF
TRBV2,.,.,TRBJ1-2,TGTGCCAGCAGTTCCGGTGGCTATGGCTACACCTTC,CASSSGGYGYTF
TRBV7-6,TRBD2,.,TRBJ2-3,TGTGCCAGCAGCCCCTATAGCGGGGTTAGCACAGATACGCAGTATTTT,CASSPYSGVSTDTQYF
TRBV7-3,TRBD2,.,TRBJ2-3,TGTGCCAGCAGCTTAGGACTAGCGGGGGCCCACCTAAGCACAGATACGCAGTATTTT,CASSLGLAGAHLSTDTQYF
TRBV2,.,.,TRBJ2-7,TGTGCCAGCAGTGATGGACCGGAGGGGCAGTACTTC,CASSDGPEGQYF
TRBV19,TRBD2,.,TRBJ2-5,TGTGCCACTATGACCGGGACTAGCGGGCCGTTTTACTTC,CATMTGTSGPFYF
TRBV5-1,.,.,TRBJ2-7,TGCGCCAGCAGCTTGGGGCCCAACGGAGGCTCCTACGAGCAGTACTTC,CASSLGPNGGSYEQYF
TRBV9,TRBD2,.,TRBJ2-7,TGTGCCAGCAGCGGTACTGGACTAGCTACGAACGAGCAGTACTTC,CASSGTGLATNEQYF
TRBV2,.,.,TRBJ2-1,TGTGCCAGCAGTGAATTGGGGGGCAATGAGCAGTTCTTC,CASSELGGNEQFF
TRBV10-3,.,.,TRBJ1-1,TGTGCCGTAGGGGGTTATGCCACTGAAGCTTTCTTT,CAVGGYATEAFF
TRBV19,.,.,TRBJ2-3,TGTGCCAGTAGTATAGAACCGCCAGGGGGCACAGATACGCAGTATTTT,CASSIEPPGGTDTQYF
TRBV2,.,.,TRBJ2-1,TGTGCCAGCAGTGGCCAGGTTAATGAGCAGTTCTTC,CASSGQVNEQFF
TRBV11-3,TRBD2,.,TRBJ2-1,TGTGCCAGCAGCTTTAGCGGGGGTTACAATGAGCAGTTCTTC,CASSFSGGYNEQFF
TRBV7-3,TRBD2,.,TRBJ2-5,TGTGCCAGCAGCTTAAATGCAGCGGGGGGGCTCGAGACCCAGTACTTC,CASSLNAAGGLETQYF
TRBV5-1,TRBD1,.,TRBJ1-6,TGCGCCAGCAGCTTGGAGGTGGCAGGGGGCAATTCACCCCTCCACTTT,CASSLEVAGGNSPLHF
TRBV10-3,.,.,TRBJ2-5,TGTGCCATCAGTGAGCCCTCGAGGGAAGAGACCCAGTACTTC,CAISEPSREETQYF
TRBV18,TRBD1,.,TRBJ2-7,TGTGCCAGCTCACCGAACAGGGGGTATTACTACGAGCAGTACTTC,CASSPNRGYYYEQYF